These 24 T cell receptor beta chains share one sample of origin, sequenced in a study of T cell changes during pregnancy in multiple sclerosis. TCRdb's table, derived via immunoSEQ multiplex PCR, lists solely in-frame clones and lacks some. The data show tens of thousands of clones, with under 95% seen just once and over 0.65% held by the top ten. The specimen comprised peripheral blood, sampled in the second trimester of pregnancy. Receptors originate from a female donor with multiple sclerosis, enrolled in a pregnancy study.

The rearrangement uses TRBV19 and TRBJ2-3; 8 positions agree with TRBD2. Germline values: CDR1 LNHDA, CDR2 SQIVND (reference sequence). This CDR3 comprises 17 residues. Unmatched junction bases numbered 8, after V lost 3 bases and J lost 0 bases. The CDR3 is CASSMILAVLSTDTQYF. In DNA form, the CDR3 reads TGTGCCAGTAGTATGATACTAGCGGTTCTCAGCACAGATACGCAGTATTTT.

This sequence joins TRBV4-1 and TRBJ2-5; D is possibly TRBD2 (5 bases). V shed 1 base and J shed 2 bases, with 11 bases lying between them. Germline CDR1 MGHRA, CDR2 YSYEKL. CDR3 length equals 15 residues. CDR3 DNA sequence: TGCGCCAGCAGCCAAGTCCGGGGAACGCAAGAGACCCAGTACTTC. It translates to CASSQVRGTQETQYF.

This chain uses TRBV7-9 with TRBJ2-1, with D hard to call. In germline, CDR1 is SEHNR, CDR2 FQNEAQ (reference sequence). V was clipped by 3 bases and J by 6 bases, with 12 bases between them. The CDR3 has 14 amino acids. In nucleotides, the CDR3 is TGTGCCAGCAGCTTCGGTCCCGGTCCCAATGAGCAGTTCTTC. Amino acids: CASSFGPGPNEQFF. Together with reference TRBV7-9 and TRBJ2-1, the CDR3 gives the full variable domain: DTGVSQNPRHKITKRGQNVTFRCDPISEHNRLYWYRQTLGQGPEFLTYFQNEAQLEKSRLLSDRFSAERPKGSFSTLEIQRTEQGDSAMYLCASSFGPGPNEQFFGPGTRLTVL.

This clone was seen only a few times. CDR3: CASSSWTGMMNTEAFF. In DNA form, the CDR3 reads TGTGCCAGCAGTTCCTGGACAGGAATGATGAACACTGAAGCTTTCTTT. V is TRBV27 and J is TRBJ1-1; 7 bases are shared with TRBD1. V lost 4 bases, J lost 0 bases, and 8 bases stayed unmatched. Germline V gene lookup returns CDR1 MNHEY and CDR2 SMNVEV (reference sequence). The CDR3 consists of 16 residues.

J is TRBJ2-2 and V is TRBV7-3; 10 nucleotides align to TRBD2. The CDR3 totals 16 residues. Germline-derived CDR1 and CDR2 are SGHTA and FQGTGA. J gave up 5 bases and V 2 bases, and 5 bases lay outside the gene matches. CDR3 protein: CASSLLGGLATGELFF. The DNA for the CDR3 is TGTGCCAGCAGCTTACTAGGGGGACTAGCGACCGGGGAGCTGTTTTTT.

The rearrangement joins TRBV18 to TRBJ1-1; 12 positions match TRBD1. Germline CDR1 KGHSH, CDR2 LQKENI. CDR3 size: 16 residues. V shed 6 bases, J shed 4 bases, and the junction held 9 bases outside the gene matches. The CDR3 DNA is TGTGCCAGCTCCCCCGATCCGGGACAGGGGGCCACTGAAGCTTTCTTT. It yields the protein CASSPDPGQGATEAFF.

This chain joins TRBV5-6 and TRBJ2-1; TRBD1 matches 9 bases. Unmatched junction bases numbered 7, after V lost 1 base and J lost 5 bases. The CDR3 is made up of 16 amino acids. Germline CDR1 is SGHDT and CDR2 is YYEEEE. As DNA, the CDR3 is TGTGCCAGCAGCTTGTGGTCGGGACAGGGTAACAATGAGCAGTTCTTC. It encodes CASSLWSGQGNNEQFF.

This sequence joins TRBV7-2 and TRBJ2-2; 9 bases agree with TRBD1. From germline, CDR1 is SGHTA and CDR2 FQGNSA. There are 15 residues in the CDR3. V lost 5 bases to trimming and J lost 8 bases; unmatched junction nucleotides: 9. The CDR3 loop is CASSHRDRAGGELFF. The CDR3 DNA is TGTGCCAGCAGCCACCGGGACAGGGCAGGGGGGGAGCTGTTTTTT.

V gene TRBV19 combines with J gene TRBJ1-4; maybe TRBD1 (6 bases). The CDR3 consists of 14 residues. V was trimmed by 11 bases and J by 7 bases, leaving 20 bases between them. Germline V CDR1 and CDR2: LNHDA, SQIVND (reference sequence). The CDR3 reads CAAQNRVEGEKLFF. CDR3 coding DNA: TGTGCCGCACAGAACAGGGTTGAGGGTGAAAAACTGTTTTTT.

The chain is built from TRBV15 and TRBJ1-2, with TRBD1 as a possible D gene (5 bases). V lost 5 bases and J 8 bases, leaving 18 bases between the germline ends. CDR1 is LNHNV and CDR2 is YYDKDF in the germline V gene (reference sequence). The CDR3 extends over 14 amino acids. CDR3 sequence reads: CATSGTGGKSGYTF. CDR3 in DNA: TGTGCCACCAGCGGGACCGGGGGGAAGTCGGGCTACACCTTC.

V is TRBV7-8 and J is TRBJ2-3, with 10 bases aligning to TRBD2. With V trimmed by 5 bases and J by 0 bases, 5 bases remained unmatched. This CDR3 region has 16 residues. CDR1 is SGHVS, CDR2 FQNEAQ, per germline. The CDR3 DNA reads TGTGCCAGCAGCCCCCGGACTAGCGGTAGCACAGATACGCAGTATTTT. This translates into CASSPRTSGSTDTQYF.

The CDR3 nucleotides read TGTGCCAGCAGTTGGAACCTAGCGGAAAGCACAGATACGCAGTATTTT. Translated, it gives CASSWNLAESTDTQYF. The rearrangement uses TRBV2 and TRBJ2-3; 7 bases are shared with TRBD2. V was clipped by 5 bases and J by 0 bases; unmatched bases: 8. Germline CDR1 is SNHLY and CDR2 is FYNNEI. The CDR3 loop spans 16 amino acids.

The genes are TRBV6-4 and TRBJ2-2; TRBD2 might be the D (5 bases). Trimming removed 3 bases from V and 0 bases from J, with 8 bases in between. Germline-derived CDR1 and CDR2 are MRHNA and SNTAGT. The CDR3 runs 15 residues. The CDR3 loop is CASSEFGANTGELFF. For the CDR3, the DNA is TGTGCCAGCAGTGAATTCGGGGCGAACACCGGGGAGCTGTTTTTT.

Concerning this clone itself: A junction end diverges from the germline sequence, so it may reflect a read error. V gene TRBV7-2 combines with J gene TRBJ2-7; 7 bases line up with TRBD2. This CDR3 region has 13 residues. Germline V CDR1 and CDR2: SGHTA, FQGNSA. CDR3 protein: CASSLADIREQYF. CDR3 in DNA: TGTGCCAGCAGCCTAGCGGACATCCGCGAGCAGTACTTC.

Here the CDR3 reads CASSSTGVNTEAFF. As DNA, the CDR3 is TGTGCCAGCAGCTCAACAGGGGTGAACACTGAAGCTTTCTTT. The chain combines TRBV9 with TRBJ1-1, with 7 bases lining up with TRBD1. Germline CDR1 and CDR2: SGDLS and YYNGEE. The CDR3 covers 14 residues. V lost 4 bases and J lost 0; bases outside the gene matches: 3.

The rearrangement uses TRBV6-1 and TRBJ2-1, with unresolved D. Between the trimmed V and J ends, which lost 5 bases and 12 bases, there was a span of 8 bases. From germline, CDR1 is MNHNS and CDR2 SASEGT. This CDR3 comprises 10 residues. CDR3 nucleotides: TGTGCCAGCAGTCCCTCTTGGCAGTTCTTC. Amino acid sequence: CASSPSWQFF.

This chain connects TRBV7-2 to TRBJ2-7; 9 bases line up with TRBD1. The CDR3 loop spans 13 amino acids. J lost 6 bases, V lost 4 bases, and 4 bases had no gene match. The V gene's germline CDR1 is SGHTA and CDR2 FQGNSA. CDR3 residues: CASSSTGGGEQYF. In DNA form, the CDR3 reads TGTGCCAGCAGCTCGACAGGGGGGGGCGAGCAGTACTTC.

This clone was observed a handful of times. The chain joins TRBV5-4 to TRBJ1-1; D ambiguous. Trimming cost V 3 bases and J 1 base, with 10 bases left between them. This CDR3 has 14 amino acids. CDR1 and CDR2 from the germline V gene are SGHNT and YYREEE (reference sequence). CDR3: CASSSPGENTEAFF. The CDR3 DNA sequence: TGTGCCAGCAGCTCGCCCGGTGAGAACACTGAAGCTTTCTTT.

V is TRBV6-6 and J is TRBJ1-2, with D maybe TRBD1 (5 bases). The CDR3 is 12 amino acids. V lost 4 bases and J 4 bases, leaving 7 bases between the germline ends. The germline CDR1 and CDR2 sequences are MNHNY and SVGAGI (reference sequence). The CDR3 protein is CASSFDSYGYTF. In DNA, the CDR3 is TGTGCCAGCAGTTTCGACAGCTATGGCTACACCTTC.

This clone occurred a few times. The chain links TRBV7-3 to TRBJ2-3; TRBD2 matches 7 bases. From germline, CDR1 is SGHTA and CDR2 FQGTGA. Trimming cost V 5 bases and J 5 bases; bases outside gene matches: 7. The CDR3 contains 14 residues. As DNA, the CDR3 is TGTGCCAGCAGCCAAAGGACTAGAGGAGATACGCAGTATTTT. Encoded protein: CASSQRTRGDTQYF.

V and J are TRBV6-6 and TRBJ1-2; D not certain. CDR1 is MNHNY and CDR2 is SVGAGI in the germline V gene (reference sequence). Trimming stripped 4 bases from V and 3 bases from J, with 12 bases between. The length of the CDR3 is 14 residues. DNA for the CDR3: TGTGCCAGCAGTTCCGTTGGCCCAGACTATGGCTACACCTTC. The encoded protein is CASSSVGPDYGYTF.

The V gene is TRBV5-5, the J gene TRBJ2-2, with TRBD2 as a possible D gene (6 bases). V lost 4 bases to trimming and J lost 5 bases, with 18 bases between them. The CDR3 consists of 16 residues. Germline CDR1 SGHKS, CDR2 YYEKEE (reference sequence). CDR3 amino acids: CASSRIPAGGTGELFF. CDR3 in DNA: TGTGCCAGCAGCCGTATCCCCGCCGGGGGAACCGGGGAGCTGTTTTTT.

With respect to this clone: Its ends do not fully match the called genes, so a read error is possible. This chain joins TRBV7-2 and TRBJ2-5; 13 nucleotides agree with TRBD2. This CDR3 has 15 amino acids. Germline values: CDR1 SGHTA, CDR2 FQGNSA. Here the CDR3 DNA reads TGTGCCAGCAACGACAGACTAGCGGGGGGAGAGGCCCAGTACTTC. Its translation: CASNDRLAGGEAQYF.

The rearrangement links TRBV11-2 to TRBJ1-1, with TRBD1 as a possible D gene (5 bases). CDR3 size: 13 residues. Trimming cost V 3 bases and J 6 bases, with 11 bases left between them. Looked up from germline, CDR1 is SGHAT and CDR2 is FQNNGV. The CDR3 loop reads CASSFWGGSEAFF. Written as DNA, the CDR3 is TGTGCCAGCAGCTTTTGGGGCGGATCTGAAGCTTTCTTT.